The following is a TCR beta chain sequence with its context. The antigen is unknown. This entry is derived from a study of radiation and T cells in renal cell carcinoma. About the research overall: Nephrectomy followed 15 Gy stereotactic body radiation by 4 weeks. Study results and caveats: Without pretreatment biopsies, baseline tumor clonotype presence was undetermined. Top tumor clonotypes rose in blood 2 weeks post-radiation, then contracted.

Measured with immunoSEQ multiplex PCR; TCRdb has only the in-frame clones, and not every one. The table records some 26,000 clones, around 85% of them present only once. The sample's time point: blood 2 weeks post-SBRT. The treatment denotes: 15 Gy SBRT to primary tumor, nephrectomy 4 weeks later. The tumor was a clear cell renal cell carcinoma. The CDR3 is 15 amino acids. Germline CDR1 LNHDA, CDR2 SQIVND (reference sequence). V dropped 5 bases and J dropped 1; count of bases not matched to a gene: 4. The chain joins TRBV19 to TRBJ2-1; 8 bases align to TRBD1. This specimen was blood, taken from a patient whose treatment included radiotherapy and nephrectomy. The TCR comes from a man in his fifties or sixties with renal cell carcinoma. For the CDR3, the DNA is TGTGCCAGTAGTCGACAGGGGACTTCCTACAATGAGCAGTTCTTC. It codes for CASSRQGTSYNEQFF.